What follows are 3 T cell receptor beta chains derived from one specimen sequenced in a study of OX40 agonist ivuxolimab in advanced cancers. Measured with immunoSEQ multiplex PCR; TCRdb has only the in-frame clones, and not every one. The repertoire has about 73,000 clones, approximately 86% of them found once; the top ten carry 0.65% to 0.9%. Sequenced here: CD4+ or CD8+ T cells sorted from blood, sampled in a trial of the OX40 agonist ivuxolimab. The receptor set was obtained from an adult with an advanced solid tumor such as melanoma, head and neck, liver or kidney cancer.

This clone was seen a few times. This chain joins TRBV14 and TRBJ1-2; maybe TRBD1 (5 bases). The CDR3 spans 15 residues. The V gene's germline CDR1 is SGHDN and CDR2 FVKESK. Trimming cost V 1 base and J 6 bases, with 15 bases left between them. The CDR3 coding sequence is TGTGCCAGCAGCCAAGTGGTGGGGCATCTCGATGGCTACACCTTC. This gives the protein CASSQVVGHLDGYTF.

J is TRBJ2-6 and V is TRBV9; weak D call: TRBD1 (6 bases). The V and J ends lost 0 bases and 2 bases respectively, with 15 bases between them. This CDR3 region has 18 residues. In germline, CDR1 is SGDLS, CDR2 YYNGEE. Here the CDR3 DNA reads TGTGCCAGCAGCGTAGGGGGACACCGTGGGGCTGGGGCCAACGTCCTGACTTTC. It is translated as CASSVGGHRGAGANVLTF.

The chain is built from TRBV30 and TRBJ1-3; 7 nucleotides line up with TRBD1. Germline CDR1 is GTSNPN and CDR2 is SVGIG (reference sequence). The CDR3 runs to 16 residues. The junction had 13 bases not matched to a gene; V was cut back by 8 bases and J by 0 bases. Written as DNA, the CDR3 is TGTGCCCGGGGGGCGCCGGGACAGTTCTCTGGAAACACCATATATTTT. This gives the protein CARGAPGQFSGNTIYF.